The clone carrying this T cell receptor beta chain was found many times. In each sequencing run, over 160 million TCR-beta sequences were generated from 15-18 subjects. TCRdb re-derived calls from the 5' RACE reads in MiXCR, one entry per CDR3 protein. Among about 45,000 distinct CDR3 sequences, about 14% were seen once, and the ten largest hold approximately 10%. This specimen belongs to a study of neurological immune-mediated disorders. Time point indicated: longitudinal time-point 3. This receptor was obtained from a man aged 25-45 years in good health. Sequenced sample: PBMCs.

CDR3 loop: CASSVEPLGGLETQYF. The CDR3 nucleotides read TGTGCCAGCAGCGTAGAGCCCCTGGGAGGCCTAGAGACCCAGTACTTC. The chain joins TRBV9 to TRBJ2-5, with D possibly being TRBD2 (6 bases). V shed 0 bases and J shed 4 bases, with 16 bases lying between them. Germline-derived CDR1 and CDR2 are SGDLS and YYNGEE. This CDR3 region has 16 residues.